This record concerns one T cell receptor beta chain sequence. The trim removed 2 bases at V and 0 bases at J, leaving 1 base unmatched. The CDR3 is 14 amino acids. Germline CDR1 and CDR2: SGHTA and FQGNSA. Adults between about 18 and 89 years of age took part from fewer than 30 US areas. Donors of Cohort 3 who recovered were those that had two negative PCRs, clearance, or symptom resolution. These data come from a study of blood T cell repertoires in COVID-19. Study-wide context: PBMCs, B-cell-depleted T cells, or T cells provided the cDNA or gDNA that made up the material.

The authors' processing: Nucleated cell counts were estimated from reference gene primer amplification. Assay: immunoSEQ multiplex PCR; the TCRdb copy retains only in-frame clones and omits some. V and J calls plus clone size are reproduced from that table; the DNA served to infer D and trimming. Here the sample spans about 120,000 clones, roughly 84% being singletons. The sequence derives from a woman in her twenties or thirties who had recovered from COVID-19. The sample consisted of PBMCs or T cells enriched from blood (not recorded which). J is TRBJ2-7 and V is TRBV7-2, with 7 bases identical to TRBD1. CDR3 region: CASSLRDSSYEQYF. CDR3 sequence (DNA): TGTGCCAGCAGCTTACGGGACAGCTCCTACGAGCAGTACTTC.